This T cell receptor (beta chain) appears in the sequencing data of a study of blood T cell repertoires in COVID-19. Across the study: The United States, Italy and Spain supplied acute and convalescent COVID-19 samples. T cells, B-cell-depleted T cells, or PBMCs provided the cDNA or gDNA that served as material.

Germline V gene sequence: CDR1 SEHNR, CDR2 FQNEAQ (reference sequence). Trimming stripped 4 bases from V and 2 bases from J, with 12 bases between. This CDR3 comprises 14 residues. The authors' processing: Amplification of reference gene primers provided the estimated nucleated cell counts. Libraries were prepared by immunoSEQ multiplex PCR; TCRdb keeps only in-frame clonotypes and omits some of them. V and J calls and clone size follow that table, whereas D and trimming were derived from the DNA. Here the sample spans under 250,000 clones, around 88% being singletons. This clone was recorded once. The chain recombines TRBV7-9 with TRBJ2-7, with unresolved D. This clonotype originated in a man older than 75 with acute or convalescent COVID-19. Sequencing used peripheral blood. The CDR3 region is CASSSSLYPYEQYF. The CDR3 DNA sequence: TGTGCCAGCAGCTCCTCTCTCTATCCCTACGAGCAGTACTTC.